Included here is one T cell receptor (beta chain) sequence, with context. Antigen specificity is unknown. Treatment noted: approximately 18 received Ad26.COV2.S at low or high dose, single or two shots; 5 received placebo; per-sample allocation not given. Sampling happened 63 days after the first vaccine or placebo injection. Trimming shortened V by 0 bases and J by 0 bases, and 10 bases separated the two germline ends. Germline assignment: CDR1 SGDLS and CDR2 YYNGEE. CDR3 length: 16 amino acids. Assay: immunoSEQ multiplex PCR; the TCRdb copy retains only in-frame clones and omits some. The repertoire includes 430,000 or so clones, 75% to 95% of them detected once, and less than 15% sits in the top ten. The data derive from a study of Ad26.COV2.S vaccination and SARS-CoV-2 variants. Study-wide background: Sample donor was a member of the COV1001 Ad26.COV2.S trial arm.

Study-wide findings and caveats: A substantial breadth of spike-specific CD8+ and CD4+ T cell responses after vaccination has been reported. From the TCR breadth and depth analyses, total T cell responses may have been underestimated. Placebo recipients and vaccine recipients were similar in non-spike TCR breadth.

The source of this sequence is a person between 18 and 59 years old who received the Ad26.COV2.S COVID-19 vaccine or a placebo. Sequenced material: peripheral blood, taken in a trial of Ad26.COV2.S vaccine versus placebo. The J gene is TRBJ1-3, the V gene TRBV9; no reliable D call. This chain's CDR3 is CASSVGAVRSGNTIYF. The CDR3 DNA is TGTGCCAGCAGCGTAGGGGCAGTTCGCTCTGGAAACACCATATATTTT.